This T cell receptor beta chain was identified during a study of cytomegalovirus exposure and HLA in healthy donors. On this clone: Its antigen is unknown.

The length of the CDR3 is 13 residues. V dropped 3 bases and J dropped 11; count of bases not matched to a gene: 9. Per the germline V gene, CDR1 is MGHDK and CDR2 is SYGVNS. Libraries were prepared by immunoSEQ multiplex PCR; TCRdb keeps only in-frame clonotypes and omits some of them. The sample carries 45,000 to 60,000 clones, approximately 93% recorded once. The donors were in the roughly 130-subject validation cohort; that cohort was separate from the roughly 680-subject first cohort. Study-level findings and limits: According to a subsequent analysis, TCR clusters identified in the first cohort showed a tendency to co-occur across the 100 to 150 validation repertoires. Reports described diagnosis of cytomegalovirus status by the classifier as highly specific and sensitive.

Sequencing input: PBMCs. The TCR originated in a woman younger than 35 in good health and CMV-seronegative. The gene calls are TRBV25-1 and TRBJ1-1; 7 positions match TRBD1. The CDR3, as DNA: TGTGCCAGCAGTGACACAGGGGACAGTCGGGCTTTCTTT. Its protein is CASSDTGDSRAFF.